The present TCR beta chain was sequenced within a study of radiotherapy plus CTLA-4 blockade in lung cancer. Method: immunoSEQ multiplex PCR; TCRdb's copy keeps in-frame clones and lacks some. The sample contains 81,000 or so clones, around 81% of which appear only once. This CDR3 is 13 amino acids long. In germline, CDR1 is SGHDT, CDR2 YYEEEE. The V segment lost 4 bases and the J segment 5 bases; nucleotides outside the gene matches: 0. Turning to this clone: The antigen remains undetermined.

Broader study findings: After treatment with radiotherapy plus ipilimumab, TCR clones that came from the tumor expanded in blood.

This chain connects TRBV5-6 to TRBJ2-3, with 11 bases fitting TRBD2. Here the sequenced sample was peripheral blood, taken from a patient treated with radiotherapy plus ipilimumab. This TCR came from a human donor with non-small cell lung cancer whose response to radiotherapy plus ipilimumab could not be evaluated. Some clones in this sample may be carry-over from other donors' samples. CDR3 bases: TGTGCCAGCAGCCTAGCGGGGGGAGATACGCAGTATTTT. It translates to CASSLAGGDTQYF.